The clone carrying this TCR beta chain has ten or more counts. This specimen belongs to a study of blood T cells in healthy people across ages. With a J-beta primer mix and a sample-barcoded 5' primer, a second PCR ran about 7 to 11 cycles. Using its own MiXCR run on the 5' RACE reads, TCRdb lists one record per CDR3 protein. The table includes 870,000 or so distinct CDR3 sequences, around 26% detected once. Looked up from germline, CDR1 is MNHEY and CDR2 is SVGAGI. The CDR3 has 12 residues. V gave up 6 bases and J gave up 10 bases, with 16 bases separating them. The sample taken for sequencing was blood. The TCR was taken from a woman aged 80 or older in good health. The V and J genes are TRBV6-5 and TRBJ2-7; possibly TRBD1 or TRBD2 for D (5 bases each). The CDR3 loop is CASSRDPVNQYF. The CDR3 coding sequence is TGTGCCAGCAGCCGGGACCCAGTTAATCAGTACTTC.